The clone carrying this T cell receptor beta chain was counted a few times. Its matching antigen is unknown. Template switching added a universal primer binding site, and final cDNA carried unique molecular identifiers. In TCRdb, the 5' RACE reads were re-called with MiXCR into one record per CDR3 protein. The table shows about 450,000 distinct CDR3 sequences, with less than 20% occurring only once. The data derive from a study of identical twins. Study-wide points: Where beta out-of-frame sequences were concerned, excess twin sharing was weaker. Cross-sectional statistics, not tracking of the same donors, supported the conclusions. The abundant beta clonotypes from cord blood had fewer insertions, and memory repertoires had none of this.

Sequenced material: naive T cells sorted from blood. The TCR originated in a man in his fifties or sixties in good health.

This CDR3 reads CASSSQGARETQYF. The CDR3 DNA reads as TGTGCCAGCAGTTCACAGGGGGCTCGGGAGACCCAGTACTTC. The chain couples TRBV12-3 or TRBV12-4 to TRBJ2-5; 9 bases line up with TRBD1. The CDR3 spans 14 residues. The ends lost 4 bases at V and 5 bases at J; junction bases unmatched: 5.